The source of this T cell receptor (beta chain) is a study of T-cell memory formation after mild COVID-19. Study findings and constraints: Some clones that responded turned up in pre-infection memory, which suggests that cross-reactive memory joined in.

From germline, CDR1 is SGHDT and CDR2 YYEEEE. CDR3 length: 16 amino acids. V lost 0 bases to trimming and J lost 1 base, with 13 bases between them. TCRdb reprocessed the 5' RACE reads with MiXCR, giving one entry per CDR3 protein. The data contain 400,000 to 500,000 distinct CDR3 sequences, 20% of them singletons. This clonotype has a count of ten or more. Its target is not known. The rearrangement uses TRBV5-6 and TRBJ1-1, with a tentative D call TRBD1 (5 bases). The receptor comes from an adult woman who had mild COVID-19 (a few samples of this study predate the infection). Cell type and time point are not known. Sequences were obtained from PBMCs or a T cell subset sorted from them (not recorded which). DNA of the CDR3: TGTGCCAGCAGCTTGGCCCCCACAGGAGCGAACACTGAAGCTTTCTTT. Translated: CASSLAPTGANTEAFF.